This TCR beta chain is from a study of cytomegalovirus exposure and HLA in healthy donors. Donors counted as nominally healthy when sampled, yet unrecorded immune exposures were likely. CDR1 is SGDLS and CDR2 is YYNGEE in the germline V gene. Trimming cost V 7 bases and J 0 bases; bases outside gene matches: 10. This CDR3 has 15 residues. This clone showed up just a few times. Its antigen remains unknown. The PCR made use of 60 Vbeta and 13 Jbeta primers. The table came from immunoSEQ multiplex PCR; TCRdb's copy has only in-frame clones and leaves some out. Among 150,000 or so clones, about two thirds were seen once, and the ten largest hold approximately 1.8%. Findings of the study overall: According to an earlier analysis, most TCR beta V segments yielded productive rearrangements about 87% or about 30% of the time. Indistinguishable V segments, including TRBV6-2 and TRBV6-3, were excluded. Both high specificity and high sensitivity reportedly marked the classifier's diagnosis of cytomegalovirus status.

This clonotype was sampled from a young woman in good health and CMV-seronegative. The sequenced sample consisted of PBMCs. This rearrangement joins TRBV9 to TRBJ2-7; 7 bases map to TRBD1. CDR3 residues: CASSGGVSSSYEQYF. The CDR3 DNA reads as TGTGCCAGCTCAGGGGGAGTGTCGAGCTCCTACGAGCAGTACTTC.